This T cell receptor beta chain was sequenced during a study of T cells in localized non-small cell lung cancer. Overall study results and limits: Adjacent lung held a median 57 of the top 100 tumor clones. Prolonged overall survival went with higher T cell density in the blood. Uninvolved adjacent lung, not tumor, had the highest T cell clonality.

The J segment lost 7 bases and the V segment lost 4 bases, leaving 5 bases of the junction unmatched. This CDR3 comprises 14 residues. Germline loops: CDR1 LNHNV, CDR2 YYDKDF (reference sequence). Only in-frame clones appear in the TCRdb table, and some are missing; sequencing was by immunoSEQ multiplex PCR. This repertoire shows some 55,000 clones, around four fifths found once; its top ten account for just under 20%. On this clone: Its target is unknown.

V and J are TRBV15 and TRBJ1-5; the match to TRBD1 covers 9 bases. This specimen consisted of peripheral blood, obtained before any cancer treatment. This receptor was obtained from a female donor at least 60 years old with stage II squamous cell lung carcinoma. In nucleotides, the CDR3 is TGTGCCACCAGCACCCGGGACAGGGAGCAGCCCCAGCATTTT. Translated, it gives CATSTRDREQPQHF.